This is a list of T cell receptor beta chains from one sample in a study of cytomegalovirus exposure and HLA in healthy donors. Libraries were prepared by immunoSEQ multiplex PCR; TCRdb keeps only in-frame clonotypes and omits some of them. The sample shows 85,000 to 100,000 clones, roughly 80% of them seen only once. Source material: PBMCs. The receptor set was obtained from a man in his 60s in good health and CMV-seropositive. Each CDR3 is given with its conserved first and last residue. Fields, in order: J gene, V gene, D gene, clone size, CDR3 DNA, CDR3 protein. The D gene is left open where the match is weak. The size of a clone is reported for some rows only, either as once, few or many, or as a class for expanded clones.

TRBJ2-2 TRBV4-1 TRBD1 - TGCGCCAGCAGCCAAGCTGACAGGGTTAATGGGGAGCTGTTTTTT CASSQADRVNGELFF
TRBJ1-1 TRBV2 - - TGTGCCAGCACCCTGTCGAACACTGAAGCTTTCTTT CASTLSNTEAFF
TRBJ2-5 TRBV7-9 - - TGTGCCAGCAGCTTAAGACAGGGAGGAGAGACCCAGTACTTC CASSLRQGGETQYF
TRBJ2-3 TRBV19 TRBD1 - TGTGCCAGTAGTATAGGACAGGGGACAGATACGCAGTATTTT CASSIGQGTDTQYF
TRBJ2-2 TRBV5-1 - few TGCGCCAGCGGCAACACCGGGGAGCTGTTTTTT CASGNTGELFF
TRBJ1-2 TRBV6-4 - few TGTGCCAGCAGTGACCAGATATCTGGCTACACCTTC CASSDQISGYTF
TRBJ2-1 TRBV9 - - TGTGCCAGCAGCGTAGGAGTGACAGCATACAATGAGCAGTTCTTC CASSVGVTAYNEQFF
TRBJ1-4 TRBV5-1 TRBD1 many TGCGCCAGCAGCGTCATAACAGGGGGGGAACTGTTTTTT CASSVITGGELFF
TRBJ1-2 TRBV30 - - TGTGCCTGGAGTGTACAGGGACCAGATGGCTACACCTTC CAWSVQGPDGYTF
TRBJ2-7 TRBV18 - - TGTGCCAGCTCACTCGGACAGGCGGGGGAGCAGTACTTC CASSLGQAGEQYF
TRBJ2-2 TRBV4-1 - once TGCGCCAGCAGCCAAGATTTTGGACAGCATTCCGGGGAGCTGTTTTTT CASSQDFGQHSGELFF
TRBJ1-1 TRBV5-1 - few TGCGCCAGCAGCTTGTTCCGACTCACGAACACTGAAGCTTTCTTT CASSLFRLTNTEAFF
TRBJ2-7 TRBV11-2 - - TGTGCCAGCAGCTTGACGGGACACCTCTTCTACGAGCAGTACTTC CASSLTGHLFYEQYF
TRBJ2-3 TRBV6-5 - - TGTGCCAGCAGACCGACATTCTCTAGCACAGATACGCAGTATTTT CASRPTFSSTDTQYF
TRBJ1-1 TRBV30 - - TGTGCCTGGAATGGACAGATGAACACTGAAGCTTTCTTT CAWNGQMNTEAFF
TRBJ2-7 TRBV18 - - TGTGCCAGCTCACCAGGGCGGGGGCGGGAGCAGTACTTC CASSPGRGREQYF
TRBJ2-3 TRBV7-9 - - TGTGCCAGCAGCTTACGGCGGACAGAAGGAGATACGCAGTATTTT CASSLRRTEGDTQYF
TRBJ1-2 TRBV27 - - TGTGCCACAGCGGCCGCGTATGGCTACACCTTC CATAAAYGYTF
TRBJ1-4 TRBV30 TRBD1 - TGTGCCTGGAGTGTTGATAGGGGGCGGAATGAAAAACTGTTTTTT CAWSVDRGRNEKLFF
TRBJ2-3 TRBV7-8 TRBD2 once TGTGCCAGCAGCGGACGAGGACTAGCGGGGGTAGGAGATACGCAGTATTTT CASSGRGLAGVGDTQYF
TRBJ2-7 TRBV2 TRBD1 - TGTGCCAGCACCCCGGGACAGGGGACCTACGAGCAGTACTTC CASTPGQGTYEQYF
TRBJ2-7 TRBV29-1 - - TGCAGCGCCCAGGGTGCGTCTTCCTACGAGCAGTACTTC CSAQGASSYEQYF
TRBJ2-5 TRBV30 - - TGTGCCTGGAAGCCAAACAGGATTCAAGAGACCCAGTACTTC CAWKPNRIQETQYF
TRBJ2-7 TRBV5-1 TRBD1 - TGCGCCAGCAGCGGGAAGGACAGGCGAGCATCCTACGAGCAGTACTTC CASSGKDRRASYEQYF
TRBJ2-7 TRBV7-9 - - TGTGCCAGCAGCTTAGGGCCGCTGTACGAGCAGTACTTC CASSLGPLYEQYF
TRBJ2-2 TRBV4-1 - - TGCGCCAGCTCATGGGGGGACGGGGAGCTGTTTTTT CASSWGDGELFF
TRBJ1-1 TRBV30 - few TGTGCCTGGAGTAGGAGAGCAGAGGCTTTCTTT CAWSRRAEAFF
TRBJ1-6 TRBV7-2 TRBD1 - TGTGCCAGCAGCTTAGAACAGGGGGCCTATAATTCACCCCTCCACTTT CASSLEQGAYNSPLHF